Sequencing of this TCR beta chain was carried out in a study of control samples from healthy donors and cancer patients. The repertoire was sequenced with immunoSEQ multiplex PCR; TCRdb's copy has only in-frame clones and lacks some. The data contain about 160,000 clones, roughly 94% of them singletons. Germline assignment: CDR1 LNHDA and CDR2 SQIVND (reference sequence). V was clipped by 1 base and J by 2 bases, with 17 bases between them. The CDR3 length is 17 residues. The chain is built from TRBV19 and TRBJ1-2; maybe TRBD1 (5 bases). The clonotype originates from a man aged 55 to 69 with colorectal cancer. The sample taken for sequencing was PBMCs. The DNA for the CDR3 is TGTGCCAGTAGTATAGGGGGCAGACCGTTACAAAACTATGGCTACACCTTC. This codes for CASSIGGRPLQNYGYTF.